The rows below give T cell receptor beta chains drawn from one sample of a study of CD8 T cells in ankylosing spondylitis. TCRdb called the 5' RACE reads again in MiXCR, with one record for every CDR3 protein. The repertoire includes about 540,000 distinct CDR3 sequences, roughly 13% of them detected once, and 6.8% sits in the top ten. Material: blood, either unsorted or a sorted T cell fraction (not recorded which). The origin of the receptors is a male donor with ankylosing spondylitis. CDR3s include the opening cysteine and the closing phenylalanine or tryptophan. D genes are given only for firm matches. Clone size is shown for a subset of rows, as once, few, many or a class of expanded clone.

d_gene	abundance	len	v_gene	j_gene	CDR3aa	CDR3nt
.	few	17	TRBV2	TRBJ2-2	CASRTTPGTPNTGELFF	TGTGCCAGCCGAACTACCCCCGGGACACCGAACACCGGGGAGCTGTTTTTT
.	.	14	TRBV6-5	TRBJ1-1	CASSSPGLRAEAFF	TGTGCCAGCAGTTCCCCGGGACTTAGGGCTGAAGCTTTCTTT
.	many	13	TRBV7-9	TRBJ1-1	CASSSEVVTEAFF	TGTGCCAGCAGCTCTGAGGTGGTCACTGAAGCTTTCTTT
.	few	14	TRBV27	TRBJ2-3	CASSYLQVTDTQYF	TGTGCCAGCAGTTACCTACAGGTCACAGATACGCAGTATTTT
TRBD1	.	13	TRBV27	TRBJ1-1	CASSLGQGVRAFF	TGTGCCAGCAGTTTAGGACAGGGAGTCAGAGCTTTCTTT
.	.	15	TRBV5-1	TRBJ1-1	CASSLGAGDHTEAFF	TGCGCCAGCAGCTTGGGCGCAGGGGACCACACTGAAGCTTTCTTT
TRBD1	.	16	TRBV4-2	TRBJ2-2	CASSQGQGIDTGELFF	TGTGCCAGCAGCCAGGGACAGGGGATCGACACCGGGGAGCTGTTTTTT
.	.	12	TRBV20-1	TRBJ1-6	CSASIRESPLHF	TGCAGTGCTAGTATTCGCGAATCACCCCTCCACTTT
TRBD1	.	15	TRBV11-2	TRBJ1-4	CASSTGTGAVEKLFF	TGTGCCAGCAGCACCGGGACAGGGGCCGTTGAAAAACTGTTTTTT
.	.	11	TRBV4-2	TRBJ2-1	CASSQTYEQFF	TGTGCCAGCAGCCAAACTTATGAGCAGTTCTTC
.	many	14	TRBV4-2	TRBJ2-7	CASSQGSGSYEQYF	TGTGCCAGCAGCCAAGGATCAGGCTCGTACGAGCAGTACTTC
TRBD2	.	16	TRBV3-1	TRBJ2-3	CASSQDWLAGGFTQYF	TGTGCCAGCAGCCAAGATTGGTTAGCGGGAGGGTTCACGCAGTATTTT